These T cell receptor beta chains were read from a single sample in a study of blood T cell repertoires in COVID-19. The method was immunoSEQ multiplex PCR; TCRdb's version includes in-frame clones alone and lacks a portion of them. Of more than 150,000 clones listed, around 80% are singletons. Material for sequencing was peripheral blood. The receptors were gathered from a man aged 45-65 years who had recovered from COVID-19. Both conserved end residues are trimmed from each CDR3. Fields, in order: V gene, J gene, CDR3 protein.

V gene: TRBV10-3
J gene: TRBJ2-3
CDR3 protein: AISEMSETQY

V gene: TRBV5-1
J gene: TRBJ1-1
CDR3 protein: ASSLTVDTEAF

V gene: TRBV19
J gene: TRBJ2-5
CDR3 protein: ASSTGTTYGTQY

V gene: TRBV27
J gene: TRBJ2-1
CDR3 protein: ASSLGHPKRDEQF

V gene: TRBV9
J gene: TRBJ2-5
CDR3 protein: ASSVGLAGVETQY

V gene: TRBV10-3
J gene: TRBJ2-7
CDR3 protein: AISGTGVSYEQY

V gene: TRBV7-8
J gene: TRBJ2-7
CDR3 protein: ASSLRQGYSEQY

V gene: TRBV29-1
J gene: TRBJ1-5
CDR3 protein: SVGSPEQPQH

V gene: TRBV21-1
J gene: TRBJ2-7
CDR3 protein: ASSPQVLSEQY

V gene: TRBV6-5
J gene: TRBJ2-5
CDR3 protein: ASRLTGLETQY

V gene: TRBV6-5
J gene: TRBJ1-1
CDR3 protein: ASRVDGGNTEAF

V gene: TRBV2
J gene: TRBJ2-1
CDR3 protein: ASSDSRSYNEQF

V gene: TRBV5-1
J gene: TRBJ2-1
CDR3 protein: ASSYGTYNEQF

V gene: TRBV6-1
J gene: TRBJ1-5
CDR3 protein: ASSEAGGMGPQH

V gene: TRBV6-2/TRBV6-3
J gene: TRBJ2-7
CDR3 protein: ASSFSGTQY

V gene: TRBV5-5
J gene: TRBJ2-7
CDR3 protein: ASSLGSRSSYEQY

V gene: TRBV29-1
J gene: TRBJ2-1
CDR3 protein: SVVWAGPYNEQF

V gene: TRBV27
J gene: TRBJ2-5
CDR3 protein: ASRIDRGETQY